The clone carrying this T cell receptor beta chain was seen only once. The antigen remains undetermined. The data belong to a study of tumor and adjacent non-tumor tissue in lung cancer. The wider study: There were about 12 adenocarcinoma, a couple of squamous cell carcinoma and 1 small cell lung cancer cases. Overall study results and limits: Patients with more diverse tumor TCRs had worse survival. Normal lung showed higher cumulative top 100 clone frequency than tumor.

A modified ARM-PCR protocol with three rounds of nested PCR amplified TCRbeta. Each CDR3 protein is one row after TCRdb ran MiXCR on the multiplex PCR reads. The sample has 85,000 to 130,000 distinct CDR3 sequences, less than 75% seen once. CDR3 length: 13 residues. CDR1 is SGHNT and CDR2 is YENEEA in the germline V gene. V lost 4 bases and J lost 3, with 8 bases in between. RNA was extracted from bulk tissue without any cell sorting. Distant lung tissue was collected more than 3 cm away from the tumor edge. Newly diagnosed lung cancer patients had thoracic surgery in China, August–November 2014, without prior chemotherapy.

The genes are TRBV11-3 and TRBJ2-3; D is undetermined. The receptor was derived from a man younger than 45 with non-small cell lung cancer. The source material was distant non-tumor lung tissue. CDR3 sequence reads: CASSWRGTDTQYF. The DNA for the CDR3 is TGTGCCAGCAGCTGGCGTGGGACAGATACGCAGTATTTT.